Below, one T cell receptor (beta chain) is given with its context. Its antigen is currently unknown. V lost 5 bases and J lost 2; bases outside the gene matches: 11. Germline CDR1 SGHNT, CDR2 YENEEA. CDR3 length: 17 residues. Some clones are missing from TCRdb's copy, which holds only in-frame ones; the method was immunoSEQ multiplex PCR. The sample has about 6,200 clones; roughly 80% are singletons. Repeated repertoire sampling spanned the course of chemoradiotherapy. The data derive from a study of chemoradiotherapy in HPV16-positive cancers. Regarding the study as a whole: Candidate HPV-specific clones and E7-related TCR motifs grew in tumor during treatment.

Sequenced material: tumor tissue, taken from a patient who underwent chemoradiotherapy. This clonotype was obtained from a human donor with HPV-associated anogenital cancer. J is TRBJ1-2 and V is TRBV11-3, with 10 bases matching TRBD1. CDR3 DNA: TGTGCCAGCAGCAACCACGGGACAGGGGACCTCAACTATGGCTACACCTTC. This sequence encodes CASSNHGTGDLNYGYTF.